This is a list of T cell receptor beta chains from one sample in a study of control samples from healthy donors and cancer patients. Data came from immunoSEQ multiplex PCR; TCRdb stores just in-frame clones and leaves some out. Among 40,000 to 60,000 clones listed, approximately 91% were seen once. Sequencing input: PBMCs. The receptors were gathered from a man aged 50-59 years with head and neck cancer. The CDR3 runs from the conserved cysteine through the conserved F or W. D genes are given only for firm matches. Size is omitted from some rows. Given values are once, few, many or a class for expanded clones.

cdr3_nt: TGCGCCAGCAGTGAGGGGACGGACACTGAAGCTTTCTTT
cdr3_aa: CASSEGTDTEAFF
j_call: TRBJ1-1
d_call: -
v_call: TRBV10-1
clone_size: -

cdr3_nt: TGTGCCAGCAGCGTAGGTTGGGAGGTGAGAACTAGCGGGATAAATGAGCAGTTCTTC
cdr3_aa: CASSVGWEVRTSGINEQFF
j_call: TRBJ2-1
d_call: TRBD2
v_call: TRBV9
clone_size: -

cdr3_nt: TGTGCCAGCAGCGCCCAACAGGGGGTAAATGAAAAACTGTTTTTT
cdr3_aa: CASSAQQGVNEKLFF
j_call: TRBJ1-4
d_call: TRBD1
v_call: TRBV9
clone_size: -

cdr3_nt: TGTGCCAGCCGAGGCCCAAATTGGGGGGCCCTCGAGTTACCTTCGAACACTGAAGCTTTCTTT
cdr3_aa: CASRGPNWGALELPSNTEAFF
j_call: TRBJ1-1
d_call: -
v_call: TRBV27
clone_size: -

cdr3_nt: TGCGCCAGCAGCGCGCGGACAGGGGAGGGTTACGAGCAGTACTTC
cdr3_aa: CASSARTGEGYEQYF
j_call: TRBJ2-7
d_call: TRBD1
v_call: TRBV4-3
clone_size: -

cdr3_nt: TGTGCCAGCTCACTAGGACAGGGGGTAGGGAACATTCAGTACTTC
cdr3_aa: CASSLGQGVGNIQYF
j_call: TRBJ2-4
d_call: TRBD1
v_call: TRBV18
clone_size: -

cdr3_nt: TGTGCCTGGACCCTGGTAGGGCAACAGTTCTTC
cdr3_aa: CAWTLVGQQFF
j_call: TRBJ2-1
d_call: -
v_call: TRBV30
clone_size: -

cdr3_nt: TGTGCCAGCAGCCAAGTTCGGGCCTCCCTCACCGGGGAGCTGTTTTTT
cdr3_aa: CASSQVRASLTGELFF
j_call: TRBJ2-2
d_call: -
v_call: TRBV3-1/TRBV3-2
clone_size: -

cdr3_nt: TGTGCCAGCACCGCAGGGCGAGTCTCCTACGAGCAGTACTTC
cdr3_aa: CASTAGRVSYEQYF
j_call: TRBJ2-7
d_call: -
v_call: TRBV7-2
clone_size: -

cdr3_nt: TGCAGCGTCTCTCGCCTAAAGGACAATGAGCAGTTCTTC
cdr3_aa: CSVSRLKDNEQFF
j_call: TRBJ2-1
d_call: -
v_call: TRBV29-1
clone_size: -

cdr3_nt: TGTGCCAGCAGCTTAATGGGTAGTAAAGAGACCCAGTACTTC
cdr3_aa: CASSLMGSKETQYF
j_call: TRBJ2-5
d_call: -
v_call: TRBV7-3
clone_size: -

cdr3_nt: TGTGCCAGCAGTGATCGCAACTCCCGGACAGAGACCCAGTACTTC
cdr3_aa: CASSDRNSRTETQYF
j_call: TRBJ2-5
d_call: -
v_call: TRBV2
clone_size: -

cdr3_nt: TGTGCCAGCAGCTCCCTGACAGGGGCGTTGAACGAGCAGTACTTC
cdr3_aa: CASSSLTGALNEQYF
j_call: TRBJ2-7
d_call: TRBD1
v_call: TRBV7-9
clone_size: -

cdr3_nt: TGTGCCAGCAGCCGGAACAGGGGGCCTCAGCCCCAGCATTTT
cdr3_aa: CASSRNRGPQPQHF
j_call: TRBJ1-5
d_call: TRBD1
v_call: TRBV7-2
clone_size: -

cdr3_nt: TGCGCCAGCAGCTTGGCCGGGGGACCGGGGGAGACCCAGTACTTC
cdr3_aa: CASSLAGGPGETQYF
j_call: TRBJ2-5
d_call: -
v_call: TRBV5-1
clone_size: -

cdr3_nt: TGTGCCAGCAGTCATAGGGGTTTACGGGACCCAACTCCCTACAATGAGCAGTTCTTC
cdr3_aa: CASSHRGLRDPTPYNEQFF
j_call: TRBJ2-1
d_call: -
v_call: TRBV27
clone_size: -

cdr3_nt: TGTGCCAGCAACTCCCCCCGAGAACGGGCCTCTAGCACAGATACGCAGTATTTT
cdr3_aa: CASNSPRERASSTDTQYF
j_call: TRBJ2-3
d_call: -
v_call: TRBV25-1
clone_size: few

cdr3_nt: TGTGCCAGCAGTTTAAATTATGGAAGCTCTGGAAACACCATATATTTT
cdr3_aa: CASSLNYGSSGNTIYF
j_call: TRBJ1-3
d_call: -
v_call: TRBV27
clone_size: once

cdr3_nt: TGTGCCAGCAGTTTAGACGTGCACGAGCAGTACTTC
cdr3_aa: CASSLDVHEQYF
j_call: TRBJ2-7
d_call: -
v_call: TRBV28
clone_size: -

cdr3_nt: TGTGCCAGCAGTTACTCGCGTAGGGACAATCCCTACGAGCAGTACTTC
cdr3_aa: CASSYSRRDNPYEQYF
j_call: TRBJ2-7
d_call: -
v_call: TRBV6-2/TRBV6-3
clone_size: -

cdr3_nt: TGTGCCAGCAGCTTGGTGGGACAGTCCTACGAGCAGTACTTC
cdr3_aa: CASSLVGQSYEQYF
j_call: TRBJ2-7
d_call: TRBD1
v_call: TRBV5-6
clone_size: once

cdr3_nt: TGTGCCAGCAGCTGGGATTTAGGACAGCCCCAGCATTTT
cdr3_aa: CASSWDLGQPQHF
j_call: TRBJ1-5
d_call: -
v_call: TRBV5-5
clone_size: -

cdr3_nt: TGTGCCAGCAGCGTAACACCAGGGTTCGGCTACACCTTC
cdr3_aa: CASSVTPGFGYTF
j_call: TRBJ1-2
d_call: -
v_call: TRBV9
clone_size: few

cdr3_nt: TGTGCCACCTCTGCTAGACGGGTCGAGCAGTACTTC
cdr3_aa: CATSARRVEQYF
j_call: TRBJ2-7
d_call: -
v_call: TRBV2
clone_size: -

cdr3_nt: TGTGCCAGCAGGGACGGACAGGGGAGTAATCAGCCCCAGCATTTT
cdr3_aa: CASRDGQGSNQPQHF
j_call: TRBJ1-5
d_call: TRBD1
v_call: TRBV2
clone_size: -

cdr3_nt: TGTGCCAGCAGCGTAGGAGCCCAGAGTGAAAAACTGTTTTTT
cdr3_aa: CASSVGAQSEKLFF
j_call: TRBJ1-4
d_call: -
v_call: TRBV9
clone_size: -

cdr3_nt: TGTGCCAGTAGTATAGATCTCCTAGCGGGGGGAGGTACGCAGTATTTT
cdr3_aa: CASSIDLLAGGGTQYF
j_call: TRBJ2-3
d_call: TRBD2
v_call: TRBV19
clone_size: -

cdr3_nt: TGTGCTAGTGGTTTGGCTCCAACCTATACAGGGTTGGGACCCTACGAGCAGTACTTC
cdr3_aa: CASGLAPTYTGLGPYEQYF
j_call: TRBJ2-7
d_call: -
v_call: TRBV12-5
clone_size: -

cdr3_nt: TGTGCCAGCCTTGGAAACACCATATATTTT
cdr3_aa: CASLGNTIYF
j_call: TRBJ1-3
d_call: -
v_call: TRBV19
clone_size: once

cdr3_nt: TGCGCCAGCAGCCAATATGGGACTAGTGGCTCAGATACGCAGTATTTT
cdr3_aa: CASSQYGTSGSDTQYF
j_call: TRBJ2-3
d_call: TRBD2
v_call: TRBV4-3
clone_size: -

cdr3_nt: TGTGCCACCGGACGAATTAGCGGCGAAGAGACCCAGTACTTC
cdr3_aa: CATGRISGEETQYF
j_call: TRBJ2-5
d_call: -
v_call: TRBV7-9
clone_size: -

cdr3_nt: TGCGCCAGCAGTGAGTCCGGACTAGGAGGAGGGTTCTTC
cdr3_aa: CASSESGLGGGFF
j_call: TRBJ2-1
d_call: TRBD2
v_call: TRBV10-1
clone_size: -

cdr3_nt: TGTGCCAGCAGCGTAGTACGGGCAGGGGGCGGCTACACCTTC
cdr3_aa: CASSVVRAGGGYTF
j_call: TRBJ1-2
d_call: TRBD1
v_call: TRBV9
clone_size: -

cdr3_nt: TGTGCCAGCAGCCAAGAACTAAACCCGAACACCGGGGAGCTGTTTTTT
cdr3_aa: CASSQELNPNTGELFF
j_call: TRBJ2-2
d_call: -
v_call: TRBV14
clone_size: -

cdr3_nt: TGTGCCAGCAGTGGGACAGGGTGGGAGCAGTACTTC
cdr3_aa: CASSGTGWEQYF
j_call: TRBJ2-7
d_call: TRBD1
v_call: TRBV25-1
clone_size: many

cdr3_nt: TGTGCCAGCTCACCACTTAGGGAATCCTACGAGCAGTACTTC
cdr3_aa: CASSPLRESYEQYF
j_call: TRBJ2-7
d_call: -
v_call: TRBV18
clone_size: -

cdr3_nt: TGTGCCAGCCGGGGGCAGTTGCTCTCTGGAAACACCATATATTTT
cdr3_aa: CASRGQLLSGNTIYF
j_call: TRBJ1-3
d_call: -
v_call: TRBV28
clone_size: -

cdr3_nt: TGTGCCTGGAGTCGATTTGGGACCCTGGGAGGAATGAACACTGAAGCTTTCTTT
cdr3_aa: CAWSRFGTLGGMNTEAFF
j_call: TRBJ1-1
d_call: -
v_call: TRBV30
clone_size: -

cdr3_nt: TGTGCCACCAGCCCTCGAGGGTGGGCCTCCTACGAGCAGTACTTC
cdr3_aa: CATSPRGWASYEQYF
j_call: TRBJ2-7
d_call: -
v_call: TRBV15
clone_size: once

cdr3_nt: TGTGCCAGCAGCCAAGAGGCGAAGGATTACGAGCAGTACTTC
cdr3_aa: CASSQEAKDYEQYF
j_call: TRBJ2-7
d_call: -
v_call: TRBV4-2
clone_size: once

cdr3_nt: TGTGCCAGCAGCAAAACAGGGGCGAAGACCTACGAGCAGTACTTC
cdr3_aa: CASSKTGAKTYEQYF
j_call: TRBJ2-7
d_call: TRBD1
v_call: TRBV5-5
clone_size: -

cdr3_nt: TGTGCCAGCAGCCTGGGGGGGGGCAATCAGCCCCAGCATTTT
cdr3_aa: CASSLGGGNQPQHF
j_call: TRBJ1-5
d_call: -
v_call: TRBV7-8
clone_size: -

cdr3_nt: TGTGCCAGCAGTTTATCGATAATTGGGAGTGAGCAGTACTTC
cdr3_aa: CASSLSIIGSEQYF
j_call: TRBJ2-7
d_call: -
v_call: TRBV27
clone_size: -

cdr3_nt: TGTGCTAGTGGTTTGTACACCATAGAGACCCAGTACTTC
cdr3_aa: CASGLYTIETQYF
j_call: TRBJ2-5
d_call: -
v_call: TRBV12-5
clone_size: -

cdr3_nt: TGTGCCAGCAGCTTAGAGCTTGGGGAATCGGGCGGCTACACCTTC
cdr3_aa: CASSLELGESGGYTF
j_call: TRBJ1-2
d_call: -
v_call: TRBV7-6
clone_size: -

cdr3_nt: TGTGCCAGCGTTGACAGGGAGGGGTACGATACGCAGTATTTT
cdr3_aa: CASVDREGYDTQYF
j_call: TRBJ2-3
d_call: -
v_call: TRBV19
clone_size: -

cdr3_nt: TGTGCCACCAGTGACACCCGAGGAGGGGGCCTTATTAGCACAGATACGCAGTATTTT
cdr3_aa: CATSDTRGGGLISTDTQYF
j_call: TRBJ2-3
d_call: -
v_call: TRBV24-1
clone_size: -

cdr3_nt: TGCGCCAGCAGTGACCGACTAGCGGGAGTCACCGAGCAGTACTTC
cdr3_aa: CASSDRLAGVTEQYF
j_call: TRBJ2-7
d_call: TRBD2
v_call: TRBV10-2
clone_size: -

cdr3_nt: TGTGCCAGCAGCTTTAGCGGGACCTACGAGCAGTACTTC
cdr3_aa: CASSFSGTYEQYF
j_call: TRBJ2-7
d_call: TRBD2
v_call: TRBV11-2
clone_size: -

cdr3_nt: TGCGCCAGCGCCCTACAGGGTTCGGACGACAATGAGCAGTTCTTC
cdr3_aa: CASALQGSDDNEQFF
j_call: TRBJ2-1
d_call: -
v_call: TRBV4-3
clone_size: -

cdr3_nt: TGTGCCAGCAGTTTAGGAAACGAGCAGTACTTC
cdr3_aa: CASSLGNEQYF
j_call: TRBJ2-7
d_call: -
v_call: TRBV28
clone_size: -